This T cell receptor beta chain came from a study of EBV T-cell therapy then PD-1 blockade in nasopharyngeal carcinoma (dated by TCRdb to the early 2020s). A word on this clone: This receptor's antigen is unknown. No base qualities exist here, and no much larger clone lies one base off it.

What the time point label conveys for this sample: 266 days after commencement of treatment, after nivolumab therapy. The sample's treatment or condition label, in plain terms: AdE1-LMPpoly-expanded autologous EBV-specific T-cell therapy followed by anti-PD-1 nivolumab. Genomic DNA was extracted from sorted cells using the Qiagen DNeasy Kit. Deep sequencing of the TCR beta chain was done on the immunoSEQ platform. In the authors' own workflow: The immunoSEQ Analyzer software was used to analyze the repertoire data. This is the immuneACCESS table as TCRdb keeps it, with only in-frame sequences that have V and J called. A part of the clones is gone; compared with another copy, unresolved V genes explain less than half, and the rest is unexplained. V and J calls and clone size come straight from that table; D and trimming were deduced from the DNA. Here the sample has around 19,000 clones; about 88% occur a single time. The top ten constitute 31% of the sample.

Taken from cysteine to phenylalanine, the CDR3 has 14 residues. Of the read, only the CDR3 DNA is kept; its 42 bases are in frame from base 1. Between the V and J ends, shortened by 5 bases and 6 bases respectively, the junction contains 17 bases. In the germline V gene (reference sequence), CDR1 corresponds to SEHNR and CDR2 to FQNEAQ. This receptor chain uses TRBV7-9 and TRBJ2-7; TRBD2 might be the D gene, on 6 matching bases. The TCR was taken from a man in his forties with nasopharyngeal carcinoma. The starting material was CD8+ T cells from blood, obtained at roughly day 250 from a patient whose treatment included autologous EBV-specific T cells and nivolumab. CDR3 loop: CASSHEGGGGEQYF. The sequence in DNA is TGTGCCAGCAGCCACGAGGGAGGCGGTGGCGAGCAGTACTTC.